This entry describes one T cell receptor beta chain. This clone's antigen is unknown. No base quality information exists; no much larger clone differs at one position. The donors were healthy, HIV-negative adults with no recently reported acute infections or vaccinations. Every donor was a Caucasian adult living in Nashville, Tennessee, USA. CD4+ T cells were enriched by magnetic negative selection, after which naive cells were positively selected on CD45RA and the negative fraction was taken as the memory subset. Blood was obtained by leukapheresis, after which PBMCs were separated by Ficoll-Histopaque density gradient centrifugation and cryopreserved in liquid nitrogen vapor phase. Analytical flow cytometry was used to check the purity and quantity of each magnetically sorted T cell population. Genomic DNA was isolated from each sorted fraction and quantified by UV absorbance on a Nanodrop 2000c.

V is pared back by 3 bases and J by 7 bases, with 7 bases lying between the germline termini. As encoded in the germline V gene, CDR1 is SGHDT while CDR2 is YYEEEE. From its cysteine to its phenylalanine, the CDR3 spans 11 amino acids. The read is trimmed to its CDR3 DNA, 33 bases read in frame from base 1. The data derive from a study of shared clonotypes between healthy human individuals (TCRdb year 2020). Some background on the complete study: The cohort comprised a couple of women and a few men aged 18 to 49 years. For each donor, CD4 naive and CD4 memory were each run on three plates, CD8 naive on two plates, and CD8 memory on one plate. To estimate repertoire size and how much clonotype sharing occurs between individuals, the study deeply sequenced the blood TCR repertoires of a handful of healthy adults. To increase sequencing depth and limit assay-specific biases, different laboratories used diverse techniques to prepare libraries and sequence TCR repertoires. Leukapheresis yielded between about 0.8 and 9.5 billion PBMCs per donor.

What the work shows at the level of the full study, not this receptor alone: The genetic and exposure-history diversity represented was limited by the small number of donors. Sharing across a handful of donors was observed for about 4.8% of naive CD4, 3% to 4% of naive CD8, over 2% of memory CD4, and roughly 0.4% of memory CD8 clonotypes. Estimated clonotype richness was generally larger for naive than for memory subsets. Compared with non-shared clonotypes, the clonotypes found in all four sorted-subset donors had higher generation probabilities. Sampling was restricted to blood, and TCR repertoires in tissue are likely to differ from TCR repertoires in blood. Incomplete sequencing was indicated by rarefaction of sorted-subset datasets, despite the large sequencing depth. Pairwise subsampling led to the expectation that sequencing depth would affect the degree of clonotype sharing among donors.

Using the deep immunoSEQ assay, TCR CDR3 regions were amplified from genomic DNA by multiplex PCR. Genomic DNA extracted from each cell subset was distributed evenly over all wells of several immunoSEQ 96-well plates, and each plate served as one replicate. For sorted subsets, about 200 ng genomic DNA, equal to tens of thousands of T cell genomes, was loaded into each replicate PCR. Purified libraries were quantified with a Qubit 3.0 fluorometer, sized on a Bioanalyzer 2100, and re-quantified with the KAPA Library Quantification kit. Every immunoSEQ 96-well plate was sequenced on a dedicated single-read 150-cycle Illumina NextSeq 550 flow cell. On the study's bioinformatics: Because only junctional sequences without quality scores were contained in the immunoSEQ output, filtering matching that applied to full-length reads could not be performed. To assign V/J genes and CDR3, sequences were annotated using PyIR, a Python wrapper for IgBLAST v1.9, with IMGT germline references. Reads were filtered out if the reads had weak V/J assignments (E-value above 1e-6), no CDR3, stop codons, out-of-frame junctions, or ambiguous translated residues. V3J clonotypes were defined by identical inferred V gene, J gene, and CDR3 amino acid sequence. To compute the percentage overlap between repertoires, the number of shared unique clonotypes was divided by the size of the smaller repertoire. Repertoire richness was assessed with RTK rarefaction, the Chao1 estimator, and Recon v2.1 estimates of unobserved clonotypes. For all TCRbeta clonotypes obtained by the gDNA method from a few donors, generation probabilities were computed with OLGA. TCRdb's version of the immuneACCESS table is confined to in-frame rearrangements and falls short of the full clone set. An unresolved V gene accounts for under half of the shortfall where checked; the remainder is of unknown origin. That table gives V, J and clone size, and the DNA gave D and trimming. This sample gives about 1 million clones in total; around 75% of them show up just once. The biggest ten clones account for roughly 1.5% of the sample.

Material for sequencing was memory CD4+ T cells sorted from blood. This specimen's cell subset or site label, interpreted: CD45RA-negative fraction. The sequence was obtained from a man between 18 and 35 years old in good health. Recombination linked TRBV5-6 to TRBJ1-1; no D gene is confidently identified. The CDR3 is CASSWGGEAFF. The DNA reads as follows: TGTGCCAGCAGCTGGGGAGGTGAAGCTTTCTTT.